This T cell receptor (beta chain) was recovered during a study of blood T cell repertoires in COVID-19. As for the study in general: Sites in the United States, Italy and Spain provided acute and convalescent COVID-19 samples. Nucleic acid was either cDNA or gDNA, and it came from T cells, B-cell-depleted T cells, or PBMCs.

How the authors handled the data: For nucleated cells, counts were estimated from reference gene primer amplification. Using immunoSEQ multiplex PCR, the repertoire was profiled, and TCRdb retains in-frame clones only, with some absent. That table gives V, J and clone size, and the DNA gave D and trimming. The top ten clones hold approximately 3.6% of a sample with some 60,000 clones, over 75% of them seen once. CDR3 length equals 14 residues. V dropped 0 bases and J dropped 5; count of bases not matched to a gene: 4. Germline CDR1 reads SGHNT; CDR2 reads YYREEE (reference sequence). The source material was peripheral blood. This sequence joins TRBV5-4 and TRBJ2-7, with 8 bases aligning to TRBD2. The clonotype was recovered from a woman of 80 years or more with acute or convalescent COVID-19. The CDR3, as DNA: TGTGCCAGCAGCTTGGGCCGGGGGGGCCACGAGCAGTACTTC. This sequence encodes CASSLGRGGHEQYF.